These 30 T cell receptor beta chains came from one sample sequenced in a study of post-analysis software for immune sequencing data. Whole-study results and caveats: Relative to controls, patients had about 5 TRBV segments at higher frequency, with TRBV5-6, TRBV5-1 and TRBV20-1 among these.

cDNA libraries for TCR beta contained unique molecular identifiers. TCRdb redid the calling of the PCR reads with MiXCR, one entry per CDR3 protein. In the table there are approximately 160,000 distinct CDR3 sequences, 30% of which are singletons. For these TCRs, the target antigens are not known. The specimen was blood. These receptor sequences come from a girl under 18 with multiple sclerosis.

The chain couples TRBV9 to TRBJ2-7; 13 positions match TRBD2. Germline loops: CDR1 SGDLS, CDR2 YYNGEE. The J segment lost 6 bases and the V segment lost 4 bases, leaving 10 bases of the junction unmatched. The CDR3 covers 16 residues. CDR3 amino acids: CASSFRTSGSRAEQYF. In DNA, the CDR3 is TGTGCCAGCAGCTTCCGGACTAGCGGGAGTCGCGCCGAGCAGTACTTC.

Concerning this clonotype itself: A much larger clone lies a single base off, so this may be a read error. The rearrangement uses TRBV7-9 and TRBJ2-1, with 7 bases identical to TRBD2. With V trimmed by 5 bases and J by 8 bases, 18 bases remained unmatched. CDR1 is SEHNR, CDR2 FQNEAQ, per germline (reference sequence). CDR3 length: 17 amino acids. CDR3 protein: CASSPPGAGEEGYEQFF. CDR3 DNA sequence: TGTGCCAGCAGCCCCCCAGGTGCGGGAGAAGAGGGTTATGAGCAGTTCTTC.

This clonotype showed up just a few times. This chain uses TRBV30 with TRBJ2-7, with 8 bases fitting TRBD2. The CDR3 runs 14 residues. Looked up from germline, CDR1 is GTSNPN and CDR2 is SVGIG (reference sequence). The V gene end was trimmed by 3 bases and the J gene end by 0 bases; junction bases not matched to a gene: 4. The CDR3 nucleotides read TGTGCCTGGAGCTTCGGGACTAGCTCCTACGAGCAGTACTTC. This gives the protein CAWSFGTSSYEQYF. Full variable domain (rest looked up from reference TRBV30 and TRBJ2-7): SQTIHQWPATLVQPVGSPLSLECTVEGTSNPNLYWYRQAAGRGLQLLFYSVGIGQISSEVPQNLSASRPQDRQFILSSKKLLLSDSGFYLCAWSFGTSSYEQYFGPGTRLTVT.

A few counts support this clonotype. The chain uses TRBV5-1 and TRBJ1-2; D is ambiguous. Germline CDR1 and CDR2: SGHRS and YFSETQ. V lost 1 base, J lost 0 bases, and 7 bases lay in between. This CDR3 contains 14 residues. The CDR3 region is CASSLREANYGYTF. As DNA, the CDR3 is TGCGCCAGCAGCTTGAGGGAAGCTAACTATGGCTACACCTTC.

The gene calls are TRBV20-1 and TRBJ2-7, with 10 bases lining up with TRBD2. In germline, CDR1 is DFQATT, CDR2 SNEGSKA (reference sequence). J was trimmed by 1 base and V by 2 bases; bases with no gene match: 5. The length of the CDR3 is 15 residues. CDR3 residues: CSARSGTSESYEQYF. The CDR3 DNA is TGCAGTGCTAGAAGTGGGACTAGCGAATCCTACGAGCAGTACTTC.

The chain joins TRBV6-5 to TRBJ1-6; possibly TRBD1 for D (5 bases). Trimming took 0 bases from V and 6 from J, leaving 15 bases between them. Germline CDR1 reads MNHEY; CDR2 reads SVGAGI. The CDR3 is 17 residues long. CDR3 DNA: TGTGCCAGCAGTTACTCGGGCCAGGGCTTTGGTAATTCACCCCTCCACTTT. It translates to CASSYSGQGFGNSPLHF.

Worth noting for this clonotype: This sequence may be a read error, since a much larger clone differs from it by one base. The CDR3 nucleotides are TGTGCCAGCCTTTTAGCGGGGAGCTCCTACAATGAGCAGTACTTC. Protein sequence: CASLLAGSSYNEQYF. This chain connects TRBV27 to TRBJ2-1; 8 bases match TRBD2. The end of the DNA is better explained by TRBJ2-7, so the J call may be wrong. The CDR3 length is 15 residues. Germline values: CDR1 MNHEY, CDR2 SMNVEV (reference sequence).

The V and J genes are TRBV2 and TRBJ2-3, with D uncertain. V lost 6 bases and J 2 bases, leaving 12 bases between the germline ends. Germline V gene lookup returns CDR1 SNHLY and CDR2 FYNNEI. There are 14 residues in the CDR3. The CDR3 DNA follows: TGTGCCAGCAGGGACGGTCCTAACACAGATACGCAGTATTTT. This translates into CASRDGPNTDTQYF.

This clonotype was detected ten times or more. This chain joins TRBV27 and TRBJ2-5, with D tentatively TRBD2 (6 bases). The CDR3 is made up of 16 amino acids. Germline values: CDR1 MNHEY, CDR2 SMNVEV (reference sequence). Trimming took 1 base from V and 3 from J, leaving 15 bases between them. The CDR3, as DNA: TGTGCCAGCAGTTTATTCCCCGGGACGGGGGAAGAGACCCAGTACTTC. Its translation is CASSLFPGTGEETQYF.

This clonotype was detected a few times. The J gene is TRBJ2-7, the V gene TRBV28; weak D call: TRBD1 (6 bases). Trimming removed 7 bases from V and 5 bases from J, with 15 bases in between. The germline gives CDR1 MDHEN, CDR2 SYDVKM. The CDR3 sequence is 13 residues long. CDR3 region: CASNSQGFDEQYF. For the CDR3, the DNA is TGTGCCAGCAATTCACAGGGATTTGACGAGCAGTACTTC.

This clonotype was seen only a few times. The rearrangement joins TRBV2 to TRBJ1-2; D perhaps matches TRBD1 (5 bases). Germline V gene lookup returns CDR1 SNHLY and CDR2 FYNNEI. Trimming took 8 bases from V and 2 from J, leaving 15 bases between them. The CDR3 runs to 14 residues. CDR3 sequence (DNA): TGTGCCAGCCGGGGGGTAGACGGAAACTATGGCTACACCTTC. It is translated as CASRGVDGNYGYTF. The complete variable domain, with remaining parts taken from reference TRBV2 and TRBJ1-2, reads EPEVTQTPSHQVTQMGQEVILRCVPISNHLYFYWYRQILGQKVEFLVSFYNNEISEKSEIFDDQFSVERPDGSNFTLKIRSTKLEDSAMYFCASRGVDGNYGYTFGSGTRLTVV.

This clonotype came up a few times. The chain recombines TRBV3-1 with TRBJ2-5, with D unresolved. Germline-derived CDR1 and CDR2 are LGHDT and YNNKEL (reference sequence). The V gene lost 0 bases and the J gene lost 5 bases, with 4 bases spanning the gap. CDR3 length: 12 amino acids. As DNA, the CDR3 is TGTGCCAGCAGCCAAGATCGGGAGACCCAGTACTTC. Protein sequence: CASSQDRETQYF.

This clonotype was detected a few times. Mismatch with germline at one junction end may stem from a read error. The CDR3 DNA reads TGTGCCAGCAGGGCGGACAGTCCAAGCACAGATGCGCAGTATTTT. It yields the protein CASRADSPSTDAQYF. This chain joins TRBV12-3 or TRBV12-4 and TRBJ2-3, with D possibly matching TRBD1 (6 bases). The CDR3 runs 15 residues.

The table lists this clonotype with many counts. The V and J genes are TRBV7-3 and TRBJ1-2, with D possibly matching TRBD1 (5 bases). The CDR3 sequence is 15 residues long. V was cut by 5 bases and J by 2 bases, with 15 bases left in between. Germline V gives CDR1 SGHTA, CDR2 FQGTGA. For the CDR3, the DNA is TGTGCCAGCAGCCCCGGGGGAGGACTAAACTATGGCTACACCTTC. The encoded protein is CASSPGGGLNYGYTF.

For this clonotype: This may come from a read error, since a much larger clone is one base off. The J gene is TRBJ2-1, the V gene TRBV6-6; the match to TRBD2 covers 10 bases. Per germline, CDR1 MNHNY and CDR2 SVGAGI (reference sequence). The CDR3 sequence is 15 residues long. The CDR3 DNA reads as TGTGCCTTAAGCGGGCTAGCGGGAGATGTAAATGAGCGGTTCTTC. Amino acids: CALSGLAGDVNERFF.

The rearrangement links TRBV29-1 to TRBJ2-3; D call uncertain. From germline, CDR1 is SQVTM and CDR2 ANQGSEA. There are 10 residues in the CDR3. The ends were cut back, 7 bases at V and 3 bases at J, with 5 bases in the middle. This chain's CDR3 is CSAITDTQYF. The CDR3 bases are TGCAGCGCCATTACAGATACGCAGTATTTT.

As to this clonotype: A much bigger clone sits one base away, suggesting this may be a read error. The chain employs TRBV29-1 and TRBJ2-7; 7 bases match TRBD1. Germline-derived CDR1 and CDR2 are SQVTM and ANQGSEA. The CDR3 length is 12 residues. V was clipped by 7 bases and J by 6 bases; unmatched bases: 9. In nucleotides, the CDR3 is TGCAGCGCCGGGGTACAGGGGAGCGAGCAGTACTTC. Translated, it gives CSAGVQGSEQYF.

This clonotype was seen a few times. This rearrangement joins TRBV28 to TRBJ2-1; 10 bases are shared with TRBD1. Germline V gene sequence: CDR1 MDHEN, CDR2 SYDVKM. Losses at the gene ends were 4 bases for V and 0 bases for J; bases not matched to a gene: 18. The CDR3 covers 21 residues. In DNA, the CDR3 is TGTGCCAGCAGTTCCGGGACAGGGGTAATCGGGTTGCCGAGCTCCTACAATGAGCAGTTCTTC. The encoded protein is CASSSGTGVIGLPSSYNEQFF. Complete variable domain (other parts from reference TRBV28 and TRBJ2-1): DVKVTQSSRYLVKRTGEKVFLECVQDMDHENMFWYRQDPGLGLRLIYFSYDVKMKEKGDIPEGYSVSREKKERFSLILESASTNQTSMYLCASSSGTGVIGLPSSYNEQFFGPGTRLTVL.

This chain joins TRBV28 and TRBJ2-3; 7 nucleotides match TRBD1. With 7 bases clipped from V and 4 bases from J, the junction kept 5 bases outside the gene matches. The length of the CDR3 is 13 residues. Germline CDR1 and CDR2: MDHEN and SYDVKM. The CDR3 DNA reads as TGTGCCAGCACTCGAGGGGGCGCAGATACGCAGTATTTT. Protein: CASTRGGADTQYF.

V and J are TRBV5-6 and TRBJ2-1; 16 bases match TRBD2. Germline lookup yields CDR1 SGHDT and CDR2 YYEEEE. Trimming removed 6 bases from V and 6 bases from J; junction bases left unmatched: 15. The CDR3 loop spans 19 amino acids. CDR3 protein: CASTFRVGTSGRAGNEQFF. In DNA form, the CDR3 reads TGTGCCAGCACCTTTCGGGTTGGGACTAGCGGGAGGGCGGGCAATGAGCAGTTCTTC.

This clonotype was seen at least ten times. This chain joins TRBV12-3 or TRBV12-4 and TRBJ2-4; tentative D call: TRBD2 (5 bases). This CDR3 has 15 residues. V lost 1 base to trimming and J lost 0 bases, with 7 bases between them. CDR3 amino acids: CASSLVGLAKNIQYF. The DNA of the CDR3 is TGTGCCAGCAGTTTAGTTGGACTAGCCAAAAACATTCAGTACTTC.

As for this clonotype: Just one base apart from a much larger clone, this may be a read error. This sequence joins TRBV29-1 and TRBJ2-7; weak D call: TRBD2 (5 bases). The CDR3 sequence is 13 residues long. The germline V and J ends were trimmed by 1 base and 7 bases, with 14 bases remaining between them. From germline, CDR1 is SQVTM and CDR2 ANQGSEA. The CDR3 sequence is CSVEATRGSEQYF. DNA of the CDR3: TGCAGCGTTGAAGCGACCCGAGGGAGTGAGCAGTACTTC.

There are many counts of this clonotype. V usage is TRBV6-1 and J usage is TRBJ2-7, with D perhaps being TRBD1 or TRBD2 (5 bases each). The germline V gene encodes CDR1 MNHNS and CDR2 SASEGT. V was clipped by 2 bases and J by 6 bases, with 14 bases between them. This CDR3 contains 14 residues. The CDR3 protein is CASSEKGRRREQYF. DNA of the CDR3: TGTGCCAGCAGTGAAAAGGGACGGCGGCGCGAGCAGTACTTC.

This clonotype has just a few counts. The chain links TRBV7-3 to TRBJ2-5, with 10 nucleotides matching TRBD2. The germline V gene has CDR1 SGHTA and CDR2 FQGTGA. This CDR3 comprises 15 residues. The ends lost 5 bases at V and 4 bases at J; junction bases unmatched: 7. The CDR3 region is CASSRTSGATETQYF. CDR3 DNA sequence: TGTGCCAGCAGCCGGACTAGCGGAGCGACAGAGACCCAGTACTTC. Using reference TRBV7-3 and TRBJ2-5 for the parts outside the CDR3, the full variable domain is GAGVSQTPSNKVTEKGKYVELRCDPISGHTALYWYRQSLGQGPEFLIYFQGTGAADDSGLPNDRFFAVRPEGSVSTLKIQRTERGDSAVYLCASSRTSGATETQYFGPGTRLLVL.

This chain uses TRBV19 with TRBJ2-7; TRBD1 or TRBD2 may be the D gene (5 bases each). The germline gives CDR1 LNHDA, CDR2 SQIVND (reference sequence). The V end lost 10 bases, the J end lost 4 bases, and 17 bases lay between the germline ends. The CDR3 has 13 residues. CDR3 DNA: TGTGCCACCGCCGCCGGGGCCACGTACGAGCAGTACTTC. Protein product: CATAAGATYEQYF.

On this clonotype: A read error may explain this, as a much larger clone is one base away. The CDR3 DNA reads as TGTGCCAGCAGTTCGGCGGGCCGGGGAGAGACCCAGTACTTC. Translation gives CASSSAGRGETQYF. The J gene is TRBJ2-5, the V gene TRBV12-3 or TRBV12-4; possibly TRBD2 for D (5 bases). This CDR3 contains 14 residues. Deletions cut 4 bases from V and 4 bases from J, with 13 bases between.

With respect to this clonotype: Being one base from a much bigger clone, this may be a read error. The V gene is TRBV12-3 or TRBV12-4, the J gene TRBJ2-3; D not certain. The CDR3 is made up of 13 amino acids. The V end lost 6 bases, the J end lost 1 base, and 8 bases lay between the germline ends. CDR3 bases: TGTGCCAGCAGGTCCGTCGGCACAGATACGCAGTATTTT. Its protein is CASRSVGTDTQYF.

The rearrangement links TRBV12-3 or TRBV12-4 to TRBJ2-3; maybe TRBD1 (5 bases). CDR3 length: 13 amino acids. The CDR3 here is CVDSLGVGDTQYF. CDR3 sequence (DNA): TGTGTCGACAGTTTAGGGGTAGGGGATACGCAGTATTTT.

As to this clonotype: A much bigger clone sits one base away, suggesting this may be a read error. V is TRBV12-3 or TRBV12-4 and J is TRBJ2-1, with 7 positions matching TRBD1. The J call may be mistaken, given a closer DNA end match to TRBJ2-7. The CDR3 spans 11 residues. This chain's CDR3 is CVSSRGYEQYF. The CDR3 nucleotides read TGTGTCAGCAGCAGGGGGTACGAGCAGTACTTC.

This chain uses TRBV30 with TRBJ2-2; perhaps D is TRBD1 or TRBD2 (5 bases each). With 3 bases removed from V and 0 bases from J, the gap between germline ends came to 5 bases. Germline V lookup: CDR1 GTSNPN, CDR2 SVGIG (reference sequence). This CDR3 contains 13 residues. As DNA, the CDR3 is TGTGCCTGGAGGGGGGCGAACACCGGGGAGCTGTTTTTT. The encoded protein is CAWRGANTGELFF.